This T cell receptor (beta chain) was sequenced during a study of tissue T cells after allogeneic stem cell transplantation. Study conclusions and caveats: Across patients, clones rarely overlapped, yet motif clusters were shared tissue-specifically. Sampling depth was limited, and the cohort was small and clinically varied. In patients and mice, blood and spleen missed much of tissue repertoire.

TCRdb's table, derived via immunoSEQ multiplex PCR, lists solely in-frame clones and lacks some. The table shows around 3,900 clones, with 50% occurring only once. Time point specified: mouse harvest day 7 after allogeneic transplant. Each mouse received 10^7 T-cell-depleted marrow cells plus 10^6 splenic CD5+ T cells by tail vein. This mouse GVHD model was MHC-mismatched B6 to BALB/c, profiled day 7 or 14. Germline-derived CDR1 and CDR2 are KGHPV and FQNQEV (reference sequence). V was pared by 4 bases and J by 0 bases, with 0 bases of the junction left unmatched. The CDR3 contains 14 residues. As for this clone: Its specificity is not known. Genes and germline are mouse. Read coverage stops 1 residue before the CDR3 terminus; the germline J gene supplies the remainder.

This clonotype was sampled from a female BALB/c mouse given C57BL/6 T cells with graft-versus-host disease after an allogeneic hematopoietic cell transplant. This sequence joins TRBV26 and TRBJ2-5; 8 bases map to TRBD1. The sequencing input was lymph node tissue. CDR3 bases read: TGTGCCAGCAGTCGGACAGGGAACCAAGACACCCAGTAC. This gives the protein CASSRTGNQDTQY. The complete CDR3 reads CASSRTGNQDTQYF. Full variable domain (outside the CDR3, taken from reference TRBV26 and TRBJ2-5): NSKVIQTPRYLVKGQGQKAKMRCIPEKGHPVVFWYQQNKNNEFKFLINFQNQEVLQQIDMTEKRFSAECPSNSPCSLEIQSSEAGDSALYLCASSRTGNQDTQYFGPGTRLLVL.